This is a list of T cell receptor beta chains from one sample in a study of T-cell reconstitution after alpha-beta-depleted transplantation in children. From the PCR reads, TCRdb called clonotypes with MiXCR, one entry per CDR3 protein. Seen here are approximately 70,000 distinct CDR3 sequences, roughly 5.2% observed once, and the top ten hold under 20%. The source material was PBMCs, mostly from graft donor cells, sampled 180 days after TCRalphabeta/CD19-depleted stem cell transplant. These receptors all stem from a boy in the first two years of life who had a stem cell transplant for acute myeloid leukemia, so the T cells may come from the graft donor. Each CDR3 is given with its conserved first and last residue. The D gene is left open where the match is weak. Clone size is not always given. Where it is, it says once, few, many or a class for expanded clones.

v_call	j_call	cdr3_length	clone_size	d_call	cdr3_nt	cdr3_aa
TRBV5-1	TRBJ1-4	15	many	.	TGCGCCAGCAGCCCCCGGATACAAACTAATGAAAAACTGTTTTTT	CASSPRIQTNEKLFF
TRBV6-5	TRBJ2-2	18	many	.	TGTGCCAGCAGTTACGTCTTGGTTTTCGGCAGGAACACCGGGGAGCTGTTTTTT	CASSYVLVFGRNTGELFF
TRBV7-6	TRBJ2-6	18	many	TRBD1	TGTGCCAGCAGCTTAGTTGGGACAGTTTTCTCTGGGGCCAACGTCCTGACTTTC	CASSLVGTVFSGANVLTF
TRBV29-1	TRBJ1-1	13	many	.	TGCAGCGCCTCAGCTTGGGGAAAAGCAGAAGCTTTCTTT	CSASAWGKAEAFF
TRBV5-1	TRBJ2-3	14	many	.	TGCGCCAGCAGCTTGGAGGCCGACACCGATACGCAGTATTTT	CASSLEADTDTQYF
TRBV4-1	TRBJ2-3	16	many	.	TGCGCCAGCAGCCAAGTTGCCGGGTTCTATCCTGGTCCGCAGTATTTT	CASSQVAGFYPGPQYF
TRBV12-3/TRBV12-4	TRBJ2-1	13	few	.	TGTGCCAGCAGTTTTGAGGGACACAATGAGCAGTTCTTC	CASSFEGHNEQFF
TRBV9	TRBJ1-5	15	many	.	TGTGCCAGCAGCGTAGGTGGGGATCCCAATCAGCCCCAGCATTTT	CASSVGGDPNQPQHF
TRBV27	TRBJ1-5	14	many	.	TGTGCCAGCAGTTCGGTTGGGAGCAATCAGCCCCAGCATTTT	CASSSVGSNQPQHF
TRBV2	TRBJ2-2	16	many	.	TGTGCCAGCCGGGGAGGAAGGAGCCGACGCACCGGGGAGCTGTTTTTT	CASRGGRSRRTGELFF
TRBV30	TRBJ2-6	12	many	.	TGTGCCTGGGACTCTGGGGCCAACGTCCTGACTTTC	CAWDSGANVLTF
TRBV7-2	TRBJ2-5	13	many	.	TGTGCCAGCAGCCTGAATTGGGGGGAGACCCAGTACTTC	CASSLNWGETQYF
TRBV4-2	TRBJ2-1	20	.	TRBD1	TGTGCCATCAGCCCTGAGTCCCGGGACAGGGTACAGGGGACCTACAATGAGCAGTTCTTC	CAISPESRDRVQGTYNEQFF
TRBV27	TRBJ1-2	15	many	.	TGTGCCAGCAGTTTACAGGGAACTATAAACTATGGCTACACCTTC	CASSLQGTINYGYTF
TRBV10-3	TRBJ2-4	11	many	TRBD2	TGTGCCACCGGGGGGGGAAACATTCAGTACTTC	CATGGGNIQYF
TRBV5-1	TRBJ2-3	19	many	TRBD2	TGCGCCAGCAGCTTGGAGGGGCGGGGGGGGCCAATCGGCACAGATACGCAGTATTTT	CASSLEGRGGPIGTDTQYF
TRBV12-3/TRBV12-4	TRBJ2-7	13	many	.	TGTGCCAGCAGTCGGGAGTTTCCCTACGAGCAGTACTTC	CASSREFPYEQYF
TRBV4-3	TRBJ2-3	15	many	TRBD2	TGCGCCAGCAGCCCCGGACTAGCCCCCGTGGATACGCAGTATTTT	CASSPGLAPVDTQYF
TRBV28	TRBJ1-5	14	many	TRBD1	TGTGCCACTCAGACAGGGTTACCCAATCAGCCCCAGCATTTT	CATQTGLPNQPQHF
TRBV15	TRBJ2-3	14	many	.	TGTGCCACCAGCAGCGGATCTAGCACAGATACGCAGTATTTT	CATSSGSSTDTQYF
TRBV29-1	TRBJ2-1	14	many	.	TGCAGCGTTGCGGAGGGGAGCTCCTACAATGAGCAGTTCTTC	CSVAEGSSYNEQFF
TRBV3-2	TRBJ2-3	17	many	.	TGTGCCAGCAGCCAAGAGTCCCTAGCGGGGGCCACAGATACGCAGTATTTT	CASSQESLAGATDTQYF
TRBV3-1	TRBJ2-5	14	many	.	TGTGCCAGCAGCCAATCCCGCAGCCAAGAGACCCAGTACTTC	CASSQSRSQETQYF
TRBV5-1	TRBJ2-2	15	many	.	TGCGCCAGCAGCTTGGGTCCAGAAGTCACCGGGGAGCTGTTTTTT	CASSLGPEVTGELFF
TRBV5-4	TRBJ2-3	17	few	TRBD2	TGTGCCAGCAGCAGATTCTCTAGCGGGGGAGGCGCAGATACGCAGTATTTT	CASSRFSSGGGADTQYF
TRBV12-3/TRBV12-4	TRBJ1-4	12	many	.	TGTGCCAGCAGTTTAGAGGAGGGAAAACTGTTTTTT	CASSLEEGKLFF
TRBV19	TRBJ2-1	15	many	TRBD1	TGTGCCAGTAGTACGACAGGGGACTCCTACAATGAGCAGTTCTTC	CASSTTGDSYNEQFF